This T cell receptor beta chain is drawn from a study of control samples from healthy donors and cancer patients (dated by TCRdb to 2018 to 2021). Comment on this clone: This receptor's antigen is unknown. No base quality information exists; no much larger clone differs at one position.

The CDR3 runs 15 amino acids, cysteine and phenylalanine included. Only the CDR3 DNA is retained, 45 bases long and in frame from the first base. From V the trimming removes 10 bases and from J it removes 1 base, while the gene matches leave 12 bases of the junction unaccounted for. Reading the germline V gene (reference sequence) gives CDR1 LNHDA and CDR2 SQIVND. Receptor amplification or capture employed the immunoSEQ multiplex PCR assay. In TCRdb, the immuneACCESS table is reduced to in-frame sequences with V and J assigned. These tables do not hold every clone; where another copy was compared, an unresolved V gene accounts for under half, and the others remain unexplained. A total of about 94,000 clones appear in this sample, 90% of them only once. The ten largest make up 3.5% to 4.5% of the sample.

Sample: blood. This TCR was recovered from a woman aged 18-30 years in good health. This chain joins TRBV19 to TRBJ1-1; TRBD1 agrees with 7 junctional bases. The CDR3 in this case is CATRDAGTENTEAFF. In nucleotides, the sequence is TGTGCCACCAGAGACGCCGGGACAGAGAACACTGAAGCTTTCTTT.